Below, one T cell receptor (beta chain) is given with its context. What it recognizes is unknown. This specimen comes from a study of cytomegalovirus exposure and HLA in healthy donors. The ends lost 4 bases at V and 10 bases at J; junction bases unmatched: 9. CDR1 and CDR2 from the germline V gene are SGHKS and YYEKEE (reference sequence). This CDR3 has 15 amino acids. Study findings and constraints: A later analysis, which compared TCR beta chains of equal frequency, found the HLA-associated ones more clonally expanded.

The PCR contained 60 Vbeta and 13 Jbeta primers. The assay was immunoSEQ multiplex PCR, and TCRdb's table has in-frame clones only and misses some. Its table records 190,000 or so clones. Specimen: PBMCs. This clonotype originated in a boy aged 5-17 years in good health and CMV-seronegative. The chain is built from TRBV5-5 and TRBJ2-1, with 12 bases identical to TRBD2. CDR3 region: CASSLILAGGGEQFF. The CDR3 region has the DNA TGTGCCAGCAGCCTTATACTAGCGGGGGGCGGAGAGCAGTTCTTC.